Listed here is a single TCR beta chain. The data stem from a study of blood T cell repertoires in COVID-19. Study summary: Samples representing acute and convalescent COVID-19 were sourced from the United States, Italy and Spain. Nucleic acid was either cDNA or gDNA, and it came from T cells, B-cell-depleted T cells, or PBMCs.

Trimming cost V 7 bases and J 6 bases, with 14 bases left between them. The CDR3 has 12 residues. In germline, CDR1 is SQVTM, CDR2 ANQGSEA. In the original processing: The assay estimated nucleated cells by amplifying reference gene primers. Repertoires were generated with immunoSEQ multiplex PCR, while TCRdb's copy carries only in-frame clones and drops some. V, J and clone size reflect that table, while D and trimming were determined from the DNA. The sample includes 250,000 or so clones, about 89% of them seen just once. The sequencing sample was made of peripheral blood. The chain combines TRBV29-1 with TRBJ2-3; D is uncertain. This clonotype originated in a man in his forties or fifties with active or convalescent COVID-19. The CDR3 region is CSAKTGIDTQYF. Here the CDR3 DNA reads TGCAGCGCCAAGACGGGTATCGATACGCAGTATTTT.